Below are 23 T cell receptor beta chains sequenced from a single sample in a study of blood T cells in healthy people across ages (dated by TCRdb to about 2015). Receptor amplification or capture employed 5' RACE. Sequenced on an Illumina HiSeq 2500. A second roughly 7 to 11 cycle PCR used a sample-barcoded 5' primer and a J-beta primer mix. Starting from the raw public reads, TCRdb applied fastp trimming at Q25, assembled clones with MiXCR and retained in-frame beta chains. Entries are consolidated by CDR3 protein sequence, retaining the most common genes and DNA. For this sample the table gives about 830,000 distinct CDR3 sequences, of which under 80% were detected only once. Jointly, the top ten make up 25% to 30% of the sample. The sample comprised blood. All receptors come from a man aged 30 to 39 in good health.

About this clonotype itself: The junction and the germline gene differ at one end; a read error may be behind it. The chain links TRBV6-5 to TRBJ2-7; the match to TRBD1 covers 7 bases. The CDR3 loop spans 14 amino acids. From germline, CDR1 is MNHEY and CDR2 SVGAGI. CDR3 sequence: CASSRQTGTYERYF. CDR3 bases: TGTGCCAGCAGTAGGCAGACAGGGACCTACGAGCGGTACTTC.

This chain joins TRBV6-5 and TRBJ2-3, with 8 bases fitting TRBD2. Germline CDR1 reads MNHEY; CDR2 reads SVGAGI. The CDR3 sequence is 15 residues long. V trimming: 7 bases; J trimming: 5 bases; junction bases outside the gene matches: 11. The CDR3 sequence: CASIASGLGGDTQYF. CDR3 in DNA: TGTGCCAGCATCGCCTCGGGACTAGGTGGAGATACGCAGTATTTT.

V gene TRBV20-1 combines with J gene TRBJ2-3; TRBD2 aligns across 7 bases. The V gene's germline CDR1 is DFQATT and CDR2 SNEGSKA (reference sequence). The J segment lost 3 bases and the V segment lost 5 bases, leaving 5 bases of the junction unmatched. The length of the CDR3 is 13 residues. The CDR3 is CSAAGEQTDTQYF. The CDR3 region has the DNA TGCAGTGCTGCGGGGGAACAAACAGATACGCAGTATTTT.

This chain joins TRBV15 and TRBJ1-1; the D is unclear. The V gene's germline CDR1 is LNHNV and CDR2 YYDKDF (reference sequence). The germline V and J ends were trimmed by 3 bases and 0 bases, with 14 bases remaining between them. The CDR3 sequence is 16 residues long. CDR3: CATSSRLPPMNTEAFF. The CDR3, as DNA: TGTGCCACCAGCAGTAGGTTGCCTCCCATGAACACTGAAGCTTTCTTT.

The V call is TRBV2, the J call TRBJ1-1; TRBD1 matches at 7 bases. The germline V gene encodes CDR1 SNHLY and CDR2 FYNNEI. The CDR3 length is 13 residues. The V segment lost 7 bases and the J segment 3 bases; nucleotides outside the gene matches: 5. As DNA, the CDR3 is TGTGCCAGCATTGACAGGGTGGACACTGAAGCTTTCTTT. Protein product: CASIDRVDTEAFF.

The CDR3 reads CASSGGIAGPINEQFF. DNA of the CDR3: TGCGCCAGCAGCGGGGGGATTGCGGGCCCCATCAATGAGCAGTTCTTC. The chain links TRBV5-1 to TRBJ2-1, with D possibly TRBD2 on 6 matching bases. CDR1 is SGHRS, CDR2 YFSETQ, per germline. This CDR3 is 16 amino acids long. Trimming pared 4 bases from V and 6 bases from J, leaving 20 bases between.

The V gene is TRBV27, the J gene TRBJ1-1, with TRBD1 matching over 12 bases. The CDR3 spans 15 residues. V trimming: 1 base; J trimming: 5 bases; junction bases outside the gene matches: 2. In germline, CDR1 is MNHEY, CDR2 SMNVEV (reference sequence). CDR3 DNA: TGTGCCAGCAGTTTATTGGGACAGGGGGCGACTGAAGCTTTCTTT. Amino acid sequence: CASSLLGQGATEAFF.

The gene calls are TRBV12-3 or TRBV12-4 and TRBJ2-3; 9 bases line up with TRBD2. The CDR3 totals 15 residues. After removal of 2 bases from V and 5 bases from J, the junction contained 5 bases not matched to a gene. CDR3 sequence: CASSLQTSGGDTQYF. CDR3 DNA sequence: TGTGCCAGCAGTTTACAGACTAGCGGTGGAGATACGCAGTATTTT.

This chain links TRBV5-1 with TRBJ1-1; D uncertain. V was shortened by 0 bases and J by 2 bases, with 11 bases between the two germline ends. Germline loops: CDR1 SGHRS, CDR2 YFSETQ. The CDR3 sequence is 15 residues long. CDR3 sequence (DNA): TGCGCCAGCAGCTTGGTTGTAGGGAGCAACACTGAAGCTTTCTTT. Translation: CASSLVVGSNTEAFF.

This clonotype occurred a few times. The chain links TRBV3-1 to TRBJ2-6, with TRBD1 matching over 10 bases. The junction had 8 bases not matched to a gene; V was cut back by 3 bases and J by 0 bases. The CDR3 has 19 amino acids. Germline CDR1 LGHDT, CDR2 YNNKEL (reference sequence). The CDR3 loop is CASSHPGQGIRSGANVLTF. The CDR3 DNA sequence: TGTGCCAGCAGCCACCCGGGACAGGGGATACGCTCTGGGGCCAACGTCCTGACTTTC. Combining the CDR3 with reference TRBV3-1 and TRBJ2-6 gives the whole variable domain DTAVSQTPKYLVTQMGNDKSIKCEQNLGHDTMYWYKQDSKKFLKIMFSYNNKELIINETVPNRFSPKSPDKAHLNLHINSLELGDSAVYFCASSHPGQGIRSGANVLTFGAGSRLTVL.

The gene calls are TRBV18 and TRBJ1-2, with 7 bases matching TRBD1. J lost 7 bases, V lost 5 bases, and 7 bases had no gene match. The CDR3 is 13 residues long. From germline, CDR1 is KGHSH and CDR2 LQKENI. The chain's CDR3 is CASSGTVRGGYTF. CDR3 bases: TGTGCCAGCTCAGGGACAGTCCGCGGTGGCTACACCTTC.

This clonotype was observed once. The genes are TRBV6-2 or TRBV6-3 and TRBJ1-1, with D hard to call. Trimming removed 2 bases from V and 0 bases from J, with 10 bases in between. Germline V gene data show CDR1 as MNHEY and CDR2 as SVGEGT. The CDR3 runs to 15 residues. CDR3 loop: CASSYLGDVNTEAFF. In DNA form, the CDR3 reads TGTGCCAGCAGTTACCTTGGGGATGTGAACACTGAAGCTTTCTTT.

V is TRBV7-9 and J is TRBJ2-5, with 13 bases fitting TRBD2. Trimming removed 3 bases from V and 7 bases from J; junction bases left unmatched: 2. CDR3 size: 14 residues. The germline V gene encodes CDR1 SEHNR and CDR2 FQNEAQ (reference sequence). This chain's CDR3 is CASSFRTSGGTQYF. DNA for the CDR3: TGTGCCAGCAGCTTTAGGACTAGCGGGGGGACCCAGTACTTC.

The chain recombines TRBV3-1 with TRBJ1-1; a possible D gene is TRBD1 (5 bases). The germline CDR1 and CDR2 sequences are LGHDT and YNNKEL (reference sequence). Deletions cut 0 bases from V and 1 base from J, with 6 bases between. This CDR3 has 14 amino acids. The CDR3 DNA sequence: TGTGCCAGCAGCCAAGAAGACAGGAACACTGAAGCTTTCTTT. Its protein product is CASSQEDRNTEAFF. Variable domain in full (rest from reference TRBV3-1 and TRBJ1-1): DTAVSQTPKYLVTQMGNDKSIKCEQNLGHDTMYWYKQDSKKFLKIMFSYNNKELIINETVPNRFSPKSPDKAHLNLHINSLELGDSAVYFCASSQEDRNTEAFFGQGTRLTVV.

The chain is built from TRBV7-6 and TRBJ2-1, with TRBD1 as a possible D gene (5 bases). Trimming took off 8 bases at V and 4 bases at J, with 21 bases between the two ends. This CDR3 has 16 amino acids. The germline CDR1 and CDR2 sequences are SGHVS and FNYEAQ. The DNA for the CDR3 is TGTGCCAGCGGCACAGGTGGCGAAGTGGGGTACAATGAGCAGTTCTTC. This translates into CASGTGGEVGYNEQFF. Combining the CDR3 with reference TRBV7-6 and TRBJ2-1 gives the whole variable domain GAGVSQSPRYKVTKRGQDVALRCDPISGHVSLYWYRQALGQGPEFLTYFNYEAQQDKSGLPNDRFSAERPEGSISTLTIQRTEQRDSAMYRCASGTGGEVGYNEQFFGPGTRLTVL.

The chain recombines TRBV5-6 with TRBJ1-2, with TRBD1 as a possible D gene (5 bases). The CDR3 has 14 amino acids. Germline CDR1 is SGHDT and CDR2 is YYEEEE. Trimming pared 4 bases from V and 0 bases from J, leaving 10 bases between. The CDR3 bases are TGTGCCAGCAGCCGGGACCTAGCTAACTATGGCTACACCTTC. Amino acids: CASSRDLANYGYTF. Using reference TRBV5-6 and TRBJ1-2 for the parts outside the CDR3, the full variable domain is DAGVTQSPTHLIKTRGQQVTLRCSPKSGHDTVSWYQQALGQGPQFIFQYYEEEERQRGNFPDRFSGHQFPNYSSELNVNALLLGDSALYLCASSRDLANYGYTFGSGTRLTVV.

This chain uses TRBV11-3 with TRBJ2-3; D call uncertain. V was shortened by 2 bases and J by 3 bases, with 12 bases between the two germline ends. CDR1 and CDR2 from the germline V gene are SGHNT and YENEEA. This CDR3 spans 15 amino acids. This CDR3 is CASSLIPPRTDTQYF. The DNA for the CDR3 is TGTGCCAGCAGCTTAATCCCCCCCCGGACAGATACGCAGTATTTT.

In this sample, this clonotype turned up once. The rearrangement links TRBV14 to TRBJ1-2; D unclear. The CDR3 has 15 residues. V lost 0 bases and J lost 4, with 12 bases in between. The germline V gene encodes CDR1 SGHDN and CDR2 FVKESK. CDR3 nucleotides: TGTGCCAGCAGCCAAGATCGGGGAGGCGTCTATGGCTACACCTTC. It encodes CASSQDRGGVYGYTF. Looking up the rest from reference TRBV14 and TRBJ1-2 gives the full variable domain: EAGVTQFPSHSVIEKGQTVTLRCDPISGHDNLYWYRRVMGKEIKFLLHFVKESKQDESGMPNNRFLAERTGGTYSTLKVQPAELEDSGVYFCASSQDRGGVYGYTFGSGTRLTVV.

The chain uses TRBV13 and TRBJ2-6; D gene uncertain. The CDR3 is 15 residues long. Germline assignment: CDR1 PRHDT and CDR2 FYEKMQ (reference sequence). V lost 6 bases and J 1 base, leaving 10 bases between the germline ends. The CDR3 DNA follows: TGTGCCAGCAGACCCCTAGGGTCTGGGGCCAACGTCCTGACTTTC. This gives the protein CASRPLGSGANVLTF. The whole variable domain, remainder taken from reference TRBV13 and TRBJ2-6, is AAGVIQSPRHLIKEKRETATLKCYPIPRHDTVYWYQQGPGQDPQFLISFYEKMQSDKGSIPDRFSAQQFSDYHSELNMSSLELGDSALYFCASRPLGSGANVLTFGAGSRLTVL.

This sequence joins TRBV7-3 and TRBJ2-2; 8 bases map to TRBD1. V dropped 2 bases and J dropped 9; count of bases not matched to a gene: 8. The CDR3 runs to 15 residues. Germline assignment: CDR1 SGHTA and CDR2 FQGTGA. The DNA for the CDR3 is TGTGCCAGCAGCTTAGGACAGGGCGGATCCCGGGAGCTGTTTTTT. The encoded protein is CASSLGQGGSRELFF.

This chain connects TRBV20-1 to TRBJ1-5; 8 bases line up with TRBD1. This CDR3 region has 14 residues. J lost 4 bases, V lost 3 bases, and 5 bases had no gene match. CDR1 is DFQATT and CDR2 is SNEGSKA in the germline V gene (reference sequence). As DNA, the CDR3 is TGCAGTGCTAGCACAGGGGGAGCAAATCAGCCCCAGCATTTT. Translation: CSASTGGANQPQHF.

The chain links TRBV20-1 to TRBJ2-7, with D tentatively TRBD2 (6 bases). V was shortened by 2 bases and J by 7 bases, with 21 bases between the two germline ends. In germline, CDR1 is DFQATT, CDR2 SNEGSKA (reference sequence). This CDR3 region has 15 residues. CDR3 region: CSARSAPTRRNEQYF. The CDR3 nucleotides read TGCAGTGCTAGAAGTGCCCCGACTAGGCGCAATGAGCAGTACTTC.

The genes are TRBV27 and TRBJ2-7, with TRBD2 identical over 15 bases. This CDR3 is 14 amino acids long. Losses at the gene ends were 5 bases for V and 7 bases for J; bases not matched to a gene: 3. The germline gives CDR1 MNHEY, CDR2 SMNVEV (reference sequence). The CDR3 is CASSGLAGGEEQYF. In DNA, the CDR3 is TGTGCCAGCAGTGGACTAGCGGGGGGGGAAGAGCAGTACTTC.